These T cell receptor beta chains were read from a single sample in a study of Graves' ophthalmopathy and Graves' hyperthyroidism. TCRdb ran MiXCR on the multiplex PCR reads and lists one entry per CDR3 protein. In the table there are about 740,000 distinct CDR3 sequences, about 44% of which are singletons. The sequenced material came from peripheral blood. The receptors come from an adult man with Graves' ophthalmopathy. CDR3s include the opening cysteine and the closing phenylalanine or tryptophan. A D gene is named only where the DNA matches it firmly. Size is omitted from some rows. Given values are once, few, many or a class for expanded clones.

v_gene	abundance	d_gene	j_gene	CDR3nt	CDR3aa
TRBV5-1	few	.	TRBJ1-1	TGCGCCAGCAGCTTTGCCGTGGCAGGGTTTGAAGCTTTCTTT	CASSFAVAGFEAFF
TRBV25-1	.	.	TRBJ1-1	TGTGCCAGCAGCGAGAGGGACATCCCAGCTTTCTTT	CASSERDIPAFF
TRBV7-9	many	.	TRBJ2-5	TGTGCCAGCAGCTCACGGGAGTTTGAAGAGACCCAGTACTTC	CASSSREFEETQYF
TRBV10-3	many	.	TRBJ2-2	TGTGCCACCTCGGGCGAGAGGAACGCGAACACCGGGGAGCTGTTTTTT	CATSGERNANTGELFF
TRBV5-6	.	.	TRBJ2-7	TGTGCCAGCAGCTTGTTAGGGAACTCCTACGAGCAGTACTTC	CASSLLGNSYEQYF
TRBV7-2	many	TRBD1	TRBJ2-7	TGTGCCAGCAGCCCAGGGACAGGACGACCCTACGAGCAGTACTTC	CASSPGTGRPYEQYF
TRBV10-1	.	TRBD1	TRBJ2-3	TGCGCCAGGAGAGAGGACAGGGGGCAAGATACGCAGTATTTT	CARREDRGQDTQYF
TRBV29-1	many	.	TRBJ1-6	TGCAGCGTTAGGTCGGGGCCCCTTTCTTCGGCCCTCCACTTT	CSVRSGPLSSALHF
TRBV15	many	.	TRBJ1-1	TGTGCCACCAGCAGAGATCGACTGCTGAACACTGAAGCTTTCTTT	CATSRDRLLNTEAFF
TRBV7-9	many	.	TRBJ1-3	TGTGCCAGCAGTAATACAGGAAACACCATATATTTT	CASSNTGNTIYF
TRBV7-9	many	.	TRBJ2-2	TGTGCCAGCAGCAGTGGGGGGGAGCTGTTTTTT	CASSSGGELFF
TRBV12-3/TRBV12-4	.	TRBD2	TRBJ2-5	TGTGCCAGCAGTTTAGGTCGGGGCCCCGGGGGGCAAGAGACCCAGTACTTC	CASSLGRGPGGQETQYF
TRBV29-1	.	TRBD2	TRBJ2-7	TGCAGCCTTGTCGTAGCGGGGCCCTACGAGCAGTACTTC	CSLVVAGPYEQYF
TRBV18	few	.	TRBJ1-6	TGTGCCAGCTCACCCGAAAGAGGACGGATTTCACCCCTCCACTTT	CASSPERGRISPLHF
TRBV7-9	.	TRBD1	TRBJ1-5	TGTGCCAGCACTAATGGGACAGGGGATAGCGATCAGCCCCAGCATTTT	CASTNGTGDSDQPQHF
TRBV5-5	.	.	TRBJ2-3	TGTGCCAGCAGCTCCAGACAGGATAACACAGATACGCAGTATTTT	CASSSRQDNTDTQYF
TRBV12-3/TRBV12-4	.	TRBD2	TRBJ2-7	TGTGCCAGCAGTATACGACTAGCGGGTGCCTACGAGCAGTACTTC	CASSIRLAGAYEQYF
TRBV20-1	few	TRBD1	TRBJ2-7	TGCAGTGTCAAGGGGGACAGGGGGACCTACGAGCAGTACTTC	CSVKGDRGTYEQYF
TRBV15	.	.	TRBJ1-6	TGTGCCACCAGCAGAGATGGCGAGGGTAATTCACCCCTCCACTTT	CATSRDGEGNSPLHF
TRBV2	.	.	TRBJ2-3	TGTGCCAGCAGCCCGGGCGAGGATACGCAGTATTTT	CASSPGEDTQYF
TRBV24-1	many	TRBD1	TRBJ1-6	TGTGCCATCGACCCGGGACAGGAATATTCACCCCTCCACTTT	CAIDPGQEYSPLHF
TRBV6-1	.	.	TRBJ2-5	TGTGCCAGCAGGAGACAGTCGTCGGAGACCCAGTACTTC	CASRRQSSETQYF
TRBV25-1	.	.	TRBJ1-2	TGTGCCAGCAGTGATAGGGCAGGGTTTGGAGGCTACACCTTC	CASSDRAGFGGYTF
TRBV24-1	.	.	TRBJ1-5	TGTGCCAGCAGAACAGGGTTGTGGAATCAGCCCCAGCATTTT	CASRTGLWNQPQHF
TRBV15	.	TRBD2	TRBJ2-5	TGTGCCACCAGCCAAGATCGGGGGGGGCAAGAGACCCAGTACTTC	CATSQDRGGQETQYF
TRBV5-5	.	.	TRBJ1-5	TGCGCCAGCAGCCAGCTCACGGGCAGGGATCAGCCCCAGCATTTT	CASSQLTGRDQPQHF
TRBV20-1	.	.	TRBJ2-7	TGCAGTGCCGTGGGAGTTTCCTACGAGCAGTACTTC	CSAVGVSYEQYF
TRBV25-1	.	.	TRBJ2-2	TGTGCCAGCAGCTTGTTCGGAGCAACGAACACCGGGGAGCTGTTTTTT	CASSLFGATNTGELFF
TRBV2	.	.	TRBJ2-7	TGTGCCAGCACCACAATTAGGGGACACGAGCAGTACTTC	CASTTIRGHEQYF
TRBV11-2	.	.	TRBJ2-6	TGTGCCAGCAGCGTGACAGATACCATCTCTGGGGCCAACGTCCTGACTTTC	CASSVTDTISGANVLTF
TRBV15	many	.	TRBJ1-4	TGTGCCACCAGCTCTCTCGGACAGCATAAAGAAAAACTGTTTTTT	CATSSLGQHKEKLFF
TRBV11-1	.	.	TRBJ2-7	TGTGCCAGCAGCCCCTGGGGTCCGGGACTCAGGCACTTC	CASSPWGPGLRHF